Listed below are T cell receptor beta chains from one sample, sequenced in a study of vaccination effects on CD4 cells after COVID-19. Data came from immunoSEQ multiplex PCR; TCRdb stores just in-frame clones and leaves some out. The sample lists approximately 54,000 clones, 65% to 90% occurring once. Their antigen targets remain unknown. The sample was CD4+ T cells from PBMCs cultured with HCoV-229E spike peptides, taken before COVID-19 vaccination. These receptor sequences come from a human donor who received a COVID-19 vaccine. The CDR3 runs from the conserved cysteine through the conserved F or W. Each record gives: CDR3 length, J gene, clone size, D gene, V gene, CDR3 DNA, CDR3 protein. The D gene is left open where the match is weak. Clone size, where shown, is once, few, many, or a class for clones that have expanded.

>13|TRBJ1-1|.|TRBD1|TRBV30
TGTGCCTGGCAGGGGGCGGGGAACACTGAAGCTTTCTTT
CAWQGAGNTEAFF
>14|TRBJ1-1|once|TRBD1|TRBV10-3
TGTGCCATCAACAAGGACAGGGGATGGGCTGAAGCTTTCTTT
CAINKDRGWAEAFF
>15|TRBJ2-2|.|.|TRBV5-1
TGCGCCAGCAGCGCGACAAATACGAACACCGGGGAGCTGTTTTTT
CASSATNTNTGELFF
>16|TRBJ1-6|.|.|TRBV5-1
TGCGCCAGCAGCTTGGATGGCAGTACCAATTCCGCACCCCTCCACTTT
CASSLDGSTNSAPLHF
>18|TRBJ1-1|.|TRBD1|TRBV4-1
TGCGCCAGCAGCCAGCGGGGGATTACGGGACAGGTGAACACTGAAGCTTTCTTT
CASSQRGITGQVNTEAFF
>13|TRBJ2-5|.|.|TRBV19
TGTGCCAGTAGTATATCCATCCAAGAAACCCAGTACTTC
CASSISIQETQYF
>14|TRBJ2-3|.|.|TRBV3-1/TRBV3-2
TGTGCCAGCAGCCAACGCGGAAGGGTAGATACGCAGTATTTT
CASSQRGRVDTQYF
>16|TRBJ2-5|.|TRBD2|TRBV3-1/TRBV3-2
TGTGCCAGCAGCCAAGATGTGCGGGGGAGGGAAGAGACCCAGTACTTC
CASSQDVRGREETQYF
>14|TRBJ1-1|.|.|TRBV12-5
TGTGCTAGTGGTTTCTTAACTGGGGGCACTGAAGCTTTCTTT
CASGFLTGGTEAFF
>17|TRBJ2-1|.|TRBD2|TRBV11-3
TGTGCCAGCAGCTTAGCGTACAGCGGGGGGGGATACAATGAGCAGTTCTTC
CASSLAYSGGGYNEQFF
>16|TRBJ1-2|.|TRBD1|TRBV6-5
TGTGCCAGCAGTTACCCGGGGACAGGGGGGAACTATGGCTACACCTTC
CASSYPGTGGNYGYTF
>12|TRBJ1-2|few|.|TRBV30
TGTGCCTGGAGTGGCGGAGGGTATGGCTACACCTTC
CAWSGGGYGYTF
>13|TRBJ2-3|.|.|TRBV29-1
TGCAGCGTTGATGGCGGGAGCACAGATACGCAGTATTTT
CSVDGGSTDTQYF
>15|TRBJ2-1|.|.|TRBV3-1/TRBV3-2
TGTGCCAGCAGGGCGGCGAGGGGGGCGAACAATGAGCAGTTCTTC
CASRAARGANNEQFF
>16|TRBJ1-1|.|.|TRBV1
TGCACCAGCAGCCAAGACGTGAGACGCAGGAACACTGAAGCTTTCTTT
CTSSQDVRRRNTEAFF
>14|TRBJ1-1|.|.|TRBV6-5
TGTGCCAGCAGTTACTCGAGGGGTTCCCAAGGCGCTTTCTTT
CASSYSRGSQGAFF
>19|TRBJ2-5|.|TRBD1|TRBV12-5
TGTGCTAGTGGTTTGGTACCTGATGGACAGGTGGGGGTTAGAGAGACCCAGTACTTC
CASGLVPDGQVGVRETQYF
>15|TRBJ1-3|.|TRBD1|TRBV30
TGTGCCTGGAGTGCCGACAGGGGGGCTGGAAACACCATATATTTT
CAWSADRGAGNTIYF
>15|TRBJ1-6|.|.|TRBV2
TGTGCCAGCAGTGAATCACAGGGATATAATTCACCCCTCCACTTT
CASSESQGYNSPLHF
>14|TRBJ1-5|.|.|TRBV4-1
TGCGCCAGCAGCCCGACAGAAAGCAATCAGCCCCAGCATTTT
CASSPTESNQPQHF
>15|TRBJ2-6|.|.|TRBV2
TGTGCCAGTCAGCCCCAGGGTACTGGGGCCAACGTCCTGACTTTC
CASQPQGTGANVLTF
>13|TRBJ1-2|.|.|TRBV6-5
TGTGCCAGCAGTTACGTCTCCGGGTACGGCTACACCTTC
CASSYVSGYGYTF
>14|TRBJ1-5|.|.|TRBV2
TGTGCCAGCAGACCTGAGTATAGCAATCAGCCCCAGCATTTT
CASRPEYSNQPQHF
>12|TRBJ1-1|.|.|TRBV30
TGTGCCGCCACGAGGCTCCTCAATGAAGCTTTCTTT
CAATRLLNEAFF